What follows describes a single T cell receptor (beta chain). Profiling of TCR beta VDJ combinations and CDR3 sequences used genomic DNA as template. TCRdb ran MiXCR on the reads and lists one entry per CDR3 protein. This sample carries about 160,000 distinct CDR3 sequences, 35% to 55% of them seen once, and the ten largest clones take about 1.1%. This specimen belongs to a study of CD8+CD57+ T cells in acquired aplastic anemia. About the research overall: Among healthy donors, CD4+ cells averaged roughly 9.8 million reads.

The CDR3 runs to 12 residues. Trimming cost V 5 bases and J 8 bases, with 15 bases left between them. Per the germline V gene, CDR1 is SQVTM and CDR2 is ANQGSEA. This receptor was taken from a human donor in good health. Source material: sorted CD4+, CD8+, or CD8+CD57+ T cells (not recorded which) from PBMCs. This chain links TRBV29-1 with TRBJ1-2, with no clear D. CDR3 nucleotide sequence: TGCAGCGTTAACTGGGGATCGCGGGGCTACACCTTC. Its protein is CSVNWGSRGYTF.